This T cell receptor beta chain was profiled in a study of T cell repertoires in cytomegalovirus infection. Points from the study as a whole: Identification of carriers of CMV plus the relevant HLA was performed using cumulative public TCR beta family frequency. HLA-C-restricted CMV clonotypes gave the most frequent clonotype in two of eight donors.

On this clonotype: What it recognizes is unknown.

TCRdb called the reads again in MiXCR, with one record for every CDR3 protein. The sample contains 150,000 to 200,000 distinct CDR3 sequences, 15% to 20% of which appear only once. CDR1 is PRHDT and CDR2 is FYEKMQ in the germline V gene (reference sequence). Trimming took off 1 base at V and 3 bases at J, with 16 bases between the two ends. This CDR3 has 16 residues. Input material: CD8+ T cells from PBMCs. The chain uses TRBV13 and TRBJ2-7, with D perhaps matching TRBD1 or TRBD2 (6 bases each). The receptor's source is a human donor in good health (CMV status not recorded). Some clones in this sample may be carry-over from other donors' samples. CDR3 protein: CASSLDGPGANYEQYF. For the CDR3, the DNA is TGTGCCAGCAGCTTAGACGGTCCGGGGGCGAACTACGAGCAGTACTTC.